The 27 T cell receptor beta chains given below trace back to one sample, sequenced in a study of cytomegalovirus exposure and HLA in healthy donors. This PCR relied on a set of 60 Vbeta primers and 13 Jbeta primers. Here immunoSEQ multiplex PCR was the method, and the copy in TCRdb shows in-frame clones only, minus some. The repertoire holds 150,000 to 200,000 clones, with 70% to 90% as singletons. Sequencing used PBMCs. The receptors shown here come from a woman in her twenties or thirties in good health and CMV-seronegative.

This clone has more than one count but fewer than ten. The chain is built from TRBV5-6 and TRBJ2-7; maybe TRBD2 (5 bases). V was trimmed by 6 bases and J by 0 bases, leaving 16 bases between them. This CDR3 spans 15 amino acids. In germline, CDR1 is SGHDT, CDR2 YYEEEE. CDR3 sequence (DNA): TGTGCCAGCACCTTCCTTGGAGGTGGCTCCTACGAGCAGTACTTC. This translates into CASTFLGGGSYEQYF.

The J gene is TRBJ2-2, the V gene TRBV5-1; maybe TRBD2 (5 bases). Between the trimmed V and J ends, which lost 5 bases and 5 bases, there was a span of 16 bases. CDR1 and CDR2 from the germline V gene are SGHRS and YFSETQ. CDR3 length: 15 amino acids. The DNA of the CDR3 is TGCGCCAGCAGACCCCGGACTTCGGTTACCGGGGAGCTGTTTTTT. Its protein is CASRPRTSVTGELFF.

The chain joins TRBV5-1 to TRBJ1-2, with TRBD1 identical over 9 bases. J was trimmed by 4 bases and V by 3 bases; bases with no gene match: 7. The CDR3 consists of 15 residues. Germline assignment: CDR1 SGHRS and CDR2 YFSETQ. CDR3 coding DNA: TGCGCCAGCAGCTCCGGACAGGGGAGCATCTATGGCTACACCTTC. It specifies CASSSGQGSIYGYTF.

This clone came up a few times. For the CDR3, the DNA is TGTGCCAGCCTCGTGGAAGGGGCAGGGAAAGAGACCCAGTACTTC. It yields the protein CASLVEGAGKETQYF. The chain links TRBV28 to TRBJ2-5; tentative D call: TRBD1 (5 bases). Germline values: CDR1 MDHEN, CDR2 SYDVKM. V lost 8 bases and J lost 3, with 19 bases in between. The CDR3 is 15 residues long.

The chain has TRBV25-1 and TRBJ2-1; 12 bases align to TRBD2. In germline, CDR1 is MGHDK, CDR2 SYGVNS. CDR3 size: 16 residues. V lost 3 bases and J lost 8; bases outside the gene matches: 8. CDR3 region: CASSDISLAGGYEQFF. DNA for the CDR3: TGTGCCAGCAGTGATATCTCGCTAGCGGGGGGGTATGAGCAGTTCTTC.

In nucleotides, the CDR3 is TGTGCCAGCAGCCTAGACAGGGGGGCGTCCGAGCAGTACTTC. As protein: CASSLDRGASEQYF. This chain links TRBV5-4 with TRBJ2-7, with TRBD1 matching over 9 bases. Per the germline V gene, CDR1 is SGHNT and CDR2 is YYREEE (reference sequence). V was pared by 4 bases and J by 6 bases, with 8 bases of the junction left unmatched. This CDR3 contains 14 residues.

The V gene is TRBV6-6, the J gene TRBJ1-2; D perhaps matches TRBD1 (6 bases). Germline-derived CDR1 and CDR2 are MNHNY and SVGAGI (reference sequence). The germline V and J ends were trimmed by 8 bases and 4 bases, with 17 bases remaining between them. The CDR3 extends over 14 amino acids. The CDR3 spells CASLRGGAGYGYTF. The CDR3 DNA follows: TGTGCCAGCCTCCGGGGGGGGGCCGGCTATGGCTACACCTTC.

The chain has TRBV2 and TRBJ1-2; tentative D call: TRBD1 (6 bases). This CDR3 contains 14 residues. The germline V and J ends were trimmed by 6 bases and 1 base, with 12 bases remaining between them. Germline V gives CDR1 SNHLY, CDR2 FYNNEI. CDR3: CASSKDRFNYGYTF. In nucleotides, the CDR3 is TGTGCCAGCAGCAAAGACAGGTTTAACTATGGCTACACCTTC.

V is TRBV7-9 and J is TRBJ1-4; a weak D match, TRBD1 (5 bases). The CDR3 spans 15 residues. Trimming stripped 1 base from V and 8 bases from J, with 14 bases between. Looked up from germline, CDR1 is SEHNR and CDR2 is FQNEAQ (reference sequence). DNA of the CDR3: TGTGCCAGCAGCTTAGGAAGGGGCGAGGAAGAAAAACTGTTTTTT. Its protein is CASSLGRGEEEKLFF. Drawing the rest from reference TRBV7-9 and TRBJ1-4, the complete variable domain is DTGVSQNPRHKITKRGQNVTFRCDPISEHNRLYWYRQTLGQGPEFLTYFQNEAQLEKSRLLSDRFSAERPKGSFSTLEIQRTEQGDSAMYLCASSLGRGEEEKLFFGSGTQLSVL.

V usage is TRBV7-6 and J usage is TRBJ2-1; TRBD1 matches at 9 bases. V dropped 4 bases and J dropped 1; count of bases not matched to a gene: 8. CDR3 length: 17 residues. The germline gives CDR1 SGHVS, CDR2 FNYEAQ. CDR3 region: CASSYNRGQGSYNEQFF. Written as DNA, the CDR3 is TGTGCCAGCAGCTATAATAGGGGACAGGGTTCCTACAATGAGCAGTTCTTC.

This clone was seen a few times. The genes are TRBV5-4 and TRBJ2-7; 7 bases map to TRBD2. CDR1 is SGHNT and CDR2 is YYREEE in the germline V gene (reference sequence). The junction had 12 bases not matched to a gene; V was cut back by 0 bases and J by 6 bases. CDR3 length: 16 amino acids. DNA for the CDR3: TGTGCCAGCAGCTTGGGCGGTGCGGCTAGCGGTTTCGAGCAGTACTTC. Protein product: CASSLGGAASGFEQYF. Together with reference TRBV5-4 and TRBJ2-7, the CDR3 gives the full variable domain: ETGVTQSPTHLIKTRGQQVTLRCSSQSGHNTVSWYQQALGQGPQFIFQYYREEENGRGNFPPRFSGLQFPNYSSELNVNALELDDSALYLCASSLGGAASGFEQYFGPGTRLTVT.

The gene calls are TRBV4-2 and TRBJ2-3, with 12 bases identical to TRBD2. This CDR3 spans 18 amino acids. V gave up 1 base and J gave up 1 base; unmatched junction bases: 6. Per the germline V gene, CDR1 is LGHNA and CDR2 is YNFKEQ. The CDR3 region has the DNA TGTGCCAGCAGCCAAGCCCTACTAGCGGGAGGAGGCACAGATACGCAGTATTTT. Protein product: CASSQALLAGGGTDTQYF.

This chain links TRBV19 with TRBJ2-5; tentatively, D is TRBD1 (5 bases). Deletions cut 0 bases from V and 5 bases from J, with 13 bases between. This CDR3 spans 15 amino acids. Germline V gene lookup returns CDR1 LNHDA and CDR2 SQIVND (reference sequence). DNA of the CDR3: TGTGCCAGTAGTATAGATGACAGTAGAAGCGAGACCCAGTACTTC. Translating gives CASSIDDSRSETQYF.

V usage is TRBV27 and J usage is TRBJ1-5; D gene unclear. Between the trimmed V and J ends, which lost 8 bases and 0 bases, there was a span of 8 bases. From germline, CDR1 is MNHEY and CDR2 SMNVEV (reference sequence). This CDR3 is built from 13 residues. The CDR3 nucleotides read TGTGCCAGCGGCAGGAATAGCAATCAGCCCCAGCATTTT. Protein: CASGRNSNQPQHF.

A few counts support this clone. The CDR3 nucleotides read TGCGCCAGCATTAAGGACAGGTTCCCCTACGAGCAGTACTTC. Translating gives CASIKDRFPYEQYF. This chain joins TRBV10-1 and TRBJ2-7, with 7 nucleotides matching TRBD1. Germline-derived CDR1 and CDR2 are WNHNN and SYGVQD (reference sequence). CDR3 length: 14 amino acids. Unmatched junction bases numbered 8, after V lost 7 bases and J lost 2 bases.

The CDR3 is CASSSATGGRGYGYTF. The CDR3 DNA sequence: TGTGCCAGCAGCTCAGCAACAGGGGGCCGAGGCTATGGCTACACCTTC. The chain carries TRBV7-2 and TRBJ1-2; TRBD1 aligns across 9 bases. CDR3 length: 16 residues. With V trimmed by 4 bases and J by 4 bases, 10 bases remained unmatched. Germline assignment: CDR1 SGHTA and CDR2 FQGNSA.

The table lists this clone with a count of one. The chain couples TRBV9 to TRBJ2-5; D possibly corresponds to TRBD2 (6 bases). CDR1 and CDR2 (germline): SGDLS, YYNGEE. The CDR3 consists of 15 residues. V dropped 2 bases and J dropped 5 bases, with 16 bases sitting between them. DNA for the CDR3: TGTGCCAGCAGCGTGTCGGGGGTCTATGGGGAGACCCAGTACTTC. It is translated as CASSVSGVYGETQYF.

This chain joins TRBV28 and TRBJ2-7; possible D gene TRBD1, 6 bases. CDR3 length: 13 amino acids. Germline values: CDR1 MDHEN, CDR2 SYDVKM. V lost 10 bases and J lost 3, with 16 bases in between. The CDR3 DNA follows: TGTGCCATCAGCTGGACAGAAAACTACGAGCAGTACTTC. It codes for CAISWTENYEQYF.

The V gene is TRBV6-1, the J gene TRBJ1-5; no definite D call. The CDR3 has 14 residues. Germline V gene data show CDR1 as MNHNS and CDR2 as SASEGT. V was trimmed by 1 base and J by 1 base, leaving 5 bases between them. Here the CDR3 reads CASSEGGSNQPQHF. CDR3 nucleotides: TGTGCCAGCAGTGAAGGCGGAAGCAATCAGCCCCAGCATTTT.

V gene TRBV27 combines with J gene TRBJ2-5; D might be TRBD2 (5 bases). The CDR3 contains 13 residues. Germline CDR1 MNHEY, CDR2 SMNVEV (reference sequence). Trimming stripped 3 bases from V and 2 bases from J, with 7 bases between. The CDR3 spells CASSFSGQETQYF. The CDR3 nucleotides read TGTGCCAGCAGTTTTTCGGGGCAAGAGACCCAGTACTTC.

The V and J genes are TRBV2 and TRBJ1-4; possibly TRBD1 for D (5 bases). In germline, CDR1 is SNHLY, CDR2 FYNNEI. The V and J ends lost 0 bases and 0 bases respectively, with 17 bases between them. The CDR3 has 19 residues. The DNA for the CDR3 is TGTGCCAGCAGTGAAGCGGGGCAGGATTTTTATGCAACTAATGAAAAACTGTTTTTT. This gives the protein CASSEAGQDFYATNEKLFF.

The chain is built from TRBV10-2 and TRBJ1-2, with TRBD1 matching over 10 bases. The CDR3 loop spans 15 amino acids. The germline CDR1 and CDR2 sequences are WSHSY and SAAADI. J lost 4 bases, V lost 2 bases, and 4 bases had no gene match. CDR3 amino acids: CASSEAGQGIYGYTF. CDR3 bases: TGCGCCAGCAGTGAGGCGGGACAGGGGATCTATGGCTACACCTTC.

This chain joins TRBV5-1 and TRBJ1-2; D possibly corresponds to TRBD1 (6 bases). The CDR3 spans 15 residues. CDR1 and CDR2 (germline): SGHRS, YFSETQ. V was clipped by 1 base and J by 2 bases, with 12 bases between them. The CDR3 loop is CASSLWDNENYGYTF. CDR3 coding DNA: TGCGCCAGCAGCTTGTGGGACAACGAAAACTATGGCTACACCTTC.

This clone occurred a few times. The chain recombines TRBV5-6 with TRBJ2-5, with D possibly matching TRBD1 (7 bases). V lost 5 bases and J 5 bases, leaving 10 bases between the germline ends. The CDR3 consists of 12 residues. Germline V lookup: CDR1 SGHDT, CDR2 YYEEEE. The CDR3 region is CASRTGTETQYF. For the CDR3, the DNA is TGTGCCAGCAGGACAGGGACTGAGACCCAGTACTTC.

The sample holds many counts of this clone. This chain connects TRBV29-1 to TRBJ2-1; D remains unclear. Trimming shortened V by 1 base and J by 4 bases, and 11 bases separated the two germline ends. Germline V gene data show CDR1 as SQVTM and CDR2 as ANQGSEA. The CDR3 length is 14 residues. The CDR3 spells CSVEGYGDYNEQFF. DNA of the CDR3: TGCAGCGTTGAAGGATACGGTGATTACAATGAGCAGTTCTTC.

DNA for the CDR3: TGTGCCAGCCGCCTCTCAGGGAACTACGAGCAGTACTTC. Translated: CASRLSGNYEQYF. The chain recombines TRBV28 with TRBJ2-5; tentative D call: TRBD1 (5 bases). The J call is uncertain, as TRBJ2-7 better fits the DNA end. The CDR3 covers 13 residues. The germline CDR1 and CDR2 sequences are MDHEN and SYDVKM.

The V call is TRBV7-2, the J call TRBJ1-2, with 8 bases aligning to TRBD1. Trimming took 0 bases from V and 11 from J; bases not matched to a gene: 5. Germline loops: CDR1 SGHTA, CDR2 FQGNSA. This CDR3 is 13 amino acids long. This chain's CDR3 is CASSLALGQGYTF. The CDR3 DNA follows: TGTGCCAGCAGCTTAGCGCTTGGACAGGGTTACACCTTC. The variable domain in full, completed from reference TRBV7-2 and TRBJ1-2, reads GAGVSQSPSNKVTEKGKDVELRCDPISGHTALYWYRQSLGQGLEFLIYFQGNSAPDKSGLPSDRFSAERTGGSVSTLTIQRTQQEDSAVYLCASSLALGQGYTFGSGTRLTVV.